These T cell receptor beta chains were read from a single sample in a study of T cell responses to AZD1222 COVID-19 vaccine. The table came from immunoSEQ multiplex PCR; TCRdb's copy has only in-frame clones and leaves some out. Altogether more than 70,000 clones are present, under 95% being singletons, with the ten largest covering 25% to 30%. This specimen was peripheral blood, taken 28 days after the second AZD1222 dose. The source is an adult who received the AZD1222 COVID-19 vaccine. The CDR3 runs from the conserved cysteine through the conserved F or W. The order of the fields is V gene, clone size, D gene, J gene, CDR3 DNA, CDR3 protein. The D gene is left open where the match is weak. Clone size is stated in some rows and not others, as once, few, many or a class when expanded.

V gene: TRBV28; clone size: -; D gene: -; J gene: TRBJ1-5; CDR3 DNA: TGTGCCAGCAGCCTAGCGGGCAATCAGCCCCAGCATTTT; CDR3 protein: CASSLAGNQPQHF
V gene: TRBV5-5; clone size: once; D gene: -; J gene: TRBJ1-1; CDR3 DNA: TGTGCCAGCAGCTGGGGCTTTGACACTGAAGCTTTCTTT; CDR3 protein: CASSWGFDTEAFF
V gene: TRBV28; clone size: -; D gene: -; J gene: TRBJ2-2; CDR3 DNA: TGTGCCAGCAGTTTCGCGAACACCGGGGAGCTGTTTTTT; CDR3 protein: CASSFANTGELFF
V gene: TRBV28; clone size: once; D gene: TRBD2; J gene: TRBJ2-1; CDR3 DNA: TGTGCCAGCAGTTTCTCTCCGGGCCAAACTAGCGGGGTCAACAATGAGCAGTTCTTC; CDR3 protein: CASSFSPGQTSGVNNEQFF
V gene: TRBV27; clone size: -; D gene: -; J gene: TRBJ2-7; CDR3 DNA: TGTGCCAGCAGTTTCGGACAGCCCTACGAGCAGTACTTC; CDR3 protein: CASSFGQPYEQYF
V gene: TRBV19; clone size: -; D gene: TRBD1; J gene: TRBJ1-1; CDR3 DNA: TGTGCCAGTAACCCATGGGACAGGGGGAACACTGAAGCTTTCTTT; CDR3 protein: CASNPWDRGNTEAFF
V gene: TRBV29-1; clone size: -; D gene: -; J gene: TRBJ2-5; CDR3 DNA: TGCAGCGTTGATTCGTTGTACCAAGAGACCCAGTACTTC; CDR3 protein: CSVDSLYQETQYF
V gene: TRBV28; clone size: once; D gene: TRBD2; J gene: TRBJ2-7; CDR3 DNA: TGTGCCACCTTAAAGACTAGCGGGAAGTACGAGCAGTACTTC; CDR3 protein: CATLKTSGKYEQYF
V gene: TRBV11-3; clone size: -; D gene: TRBD2; J gene: TRBJ2-5; CDR3 DNA: TGTGCCAGCAGCTTAGGGGCTAGCGGGAGCCAAGAGACCCAGTACTTC; CDR3 protein: CASSLGASGSQETQYF
V gene: TRBV6-5; clone size: -; D gene: TRBD1; J gene: TRBJ1-3; CDR3 DNA: TGTGCCAGCAGCGTAAACAGGGGCTCTGGAAACACCATATATTTT; CDR3 protein: CASSVNRGSGNTIYF
V gene: TRBV18; clone size: once; D gene: -; J gene: TRBJ2-3; CDR3 DNA: TGTGCCAGCTCATACCGTCAGGGTTCAGATACGCAGTATTTT; CDR3 protein: CASSYRQGSDTQYF
V gene: TRBV6-4; clone size: -; D gene: -; J gene: TRBJ2-7; CDR3 DNA: TGCACCAGGAGGGCCCAGTCCTACGAGCAGTACTTC; CDR3 protein: CTRRAQSYEQYF
V gene: TRBV6-5; clone size: -; D gene: -; J gene: TRBJ2-3; CDR3 DNA: TGTGCCAGTCTGAGCCAAAGCACAGATACGCAGTATTTT; CDR3 protein: CASLSQSTDTQYF
V gene: TRBV28; clone size: -; D gene: -; J gene: TRBJ1-1; CDR3 DNA: TGTGCCAGCAGTTTCCGCCCGAGGGGGGCTGAAGCTTTCTTT; CDR3 protein: CASSFRPRGAEAFF
V gene: TRBV3-1/TRBV3-2; clone size: -; D gene: -; J gene: TRBJ2-5; CDR3 DNA: TGTGCCAGCAGCCCACCCGCAGCCCGAGAGACCCAGTACTTC; CDR3 protein: CASSPPAARETQYF
V gene: TRBV28; clone size: -; D gene: -; J gene: TRBJ2-2; CDR3 DNA: TGTGCCAGCAGTTTGTCCGGGGAGCTGTTTTTT; CDR3 protein: CASSLSGELFF
V gene: TRBV3-1/TRBV3-2; clone size: few; D gene: -; J gene: TRBJ1-4; CDR3 DNA: TGTGCCAGCAGCCGAACAAGGTTACAGCCGAATGAAAAACTGTTTTTT; CDR3 protein: CASSRTRLQPNEKLFF
V gene: TRBV4-1; clone size: -; D gene: -; J gene: TRBJ2-7; CDR3 DNA: TGCGCCAGCAGCCGCTCCGCGCGGGCCTACGAGCAGTACTTC; CDR3 protein: CASSRSARAYEQYF
V gene: TRBV7-2; clone size: -; D gene: -; J gene: TRBJ1-4; CDR3 DNA: TGTGCCAGCAGCTTAGGGCCAGGGTTTGAAAAACTGTTTTTT; CDR3 protein: CASSLGPGFEKLFF
V gene: TRBV6-5; clone size: -; D gene: -; J gene: TRBJ1-3; CDR3 DNA: TGTGCCAGCAAAGGTACTAGCTCTGGAAACACCATATATTTT; CDR3 protein: CASKGTSSGNTIYF
V gene: TRBV20-1; clone size: -; D gene: -; J gene: TRBJ2-1; CDR3 DNA: TGCAGTGCTAGTTCAGCGGATGACCCAGGCAATGAGCAGTTCTTC; CDR3 protein: CSASSADDPGNEQFF
V gene: TRBV7-9; clone size: -; D gene: -; J gene: TRBJ1-5; CDR3 DNA: TGTGCCAGCACCGAATTCCCCGGTAATCAGCCCCAGCATTTT; CDR3 protein: CASTEFPGNQPQHF
V gene: TRBV9; clone size: once; D gene: -; J gene: TRBJ1-3; CDR3 DNA: TGTGCCAGCAGCGTTTCAGGTGCTCCGCCCTCTGGAAACACCATATATTTT; CDR3 protein: CASSVSGAPPSGNTIYF
V gene: TRBV10-3; clone size: -; D gene: TRBD2; J gene: TRBJ2-3; CDR3 DNA: TGTGCCATCAGTGACCCAAAGGGGGGGCCGGCGACTAGCGGTCGGAAACTTGATACGCAGTATTTT; CDR3 protein: CAISDPKGGPATSGRKLDTQYF
V gene: TRBV27; clone size: -; D gene: -; J gene: TRBJ1-2; CDR3 DNA: TGTGCCAGCAGAGGGGGGGGGCTAGGAGGCTACACCTTC; CDR3 protein: CASRGGGLGGYTF
V gene: TRBV7-6; clone size: -; D gene: -; J gene: TRBJ2-7; CDR3 DNA: TGTGCCAGCAGCTTAGAAATTCAGGGTAGGGGCGAGCAGTACTTC; CDR3 protein: CASSLEIQGRGEQYF
V gene: TRBV5-6; clone size: -; D gene: -; J gene: TRBJ2-7; CDR3 DNA: TGTGCCAGCAGCAGGCCTAGTGGGATTTCCTACGAGCAGTACTTC; CDR3 protein: CASSRPSGISYEQYF
V gene: TRBV28; clone size: -; D gene: -; J gene: TRBJ1-1; CDR3 DNA: TGTGCCAGCAGTTTACGAGGGAATACTGAAGCTTTCTTT; CDR3 protein: CASSLRGNTEAFF
V gene: TRBV6-4; clone size: -; D gene: TRBD2; J gene: TRBJ2-3; CDR3 DNA: TGTGCCAGCAGCATTAGTCTGGGGGGACTAGCGGCCACAGATACGCAGTATTTT; CDR3 protein: CASSISLGGLAATDTQYF